This TCR beta chain stems from a study of blood T cell repertoires in COVID-19. As for the study in general: The analysed material was cDNA or gDNA that came from T cells, B-cell-depleted T cells, or PBMCs.

The germline gives CDR1 MNHEY, CDR2 SVGAGI. J lost 4 bases, V lost 7 bases, and 7 bases had no gene match. The CDR3 covers 13 residues. Authors' methods: Reference gene primer amplification gave estimated nucleated cell counts. TCRdb's copy holds only in-frame clones and misses some; the assay was immunoSEQ multiplex PCR. The DNA gave D and trimming, while V, J and clone size come from that table. The repertoire holds a few hundred thousand clones, with about 89% as singletons. One Seattle source followed patients from active infection through their disease course. Sequenced input: peripheral blood. The chain employs TRBV6-5 and TRBJ2-7, with 7 bases lining up with TRBD2. The sequence was collected from a woman between 25 and 40 years old with COVID-19, enrolled during active disease. The CDR3 DNA sequence: TGTGCCAGCACCCCCAGCGGGGAATACGAGCAGTACTTC. It codes for CASTPSGEYEQYF.